A selection of T cell receptor beta chains follows, all from one sample in a study of CD8 T cells in Susac syndrome. A single record per CDR3 protein comes from TCRdb applying MiXCR to the immunoSEQ multiplex PCR reads. The table lists 210,000 or so distinct CDR3 sequences, approximately 94% of them singletons. Sequences were obtained from CD4+ T cells from PBMCs. The receptors come from a human donor with Susac syndrome. Each CDR3 is given with its conserved first and last residue. The D gene is left open where the match is weak. Clone size is stated in some rows and not others, as once, few, many or a class when expanded.

v_gene: TRBV20-1; d_gene: -; abundance: few; j_gene: TRBJ2-7; CDR3nt: TGCAGTGCTAGACAGGGGACCTACGAGCAGTACTTC; CDR3aa: CSARQGTYEQYF
v_gene: TRBV14; d_gene: -; abundance: -; j_gene: TRBJ1-4; CDR3nt: TGTGCCAGCAGCCAAGATGAGACGGTCGGCTGGTGGGATGAAAAACTGTTTTTT; CDR3aa: CASSQDETVGWWDEKLFF
v_gene: TRBV28; d_gene: TRBD1; abundance: -; j_gene: TRBJ1-6; CDR3nt: TGTGCCAGCAGTTCCCCGACAGGGACCCACCATAATTCACCCCTCCACTTT; CDR3aa: CASSSPTGTHHNSPLHF
v_gene: TRBV20-1; d_gene: -; abundance: -; j_gene: TRBJ1-1; CDR3nt: TGCAGTGCGCCTCTCCGGGACGATCAAGGTGAAGCTTTCTTT; CDR3aa: CSAPLRDDQGEAFF
v_gene: TRBV14; d_gene: TRBD1; abundance: -; j_gene: TRBJ2-7; CDR3nt: TGTGCCAGCAGCCCGATTCTCTCGGGGGACAGGCAAAGCTACGAGCAGTACTTC; CDR3aa: CASSPILSGDRQSYEQYF
v_gene: TRBV5-4; d_gene: -; abundance: -; j_gene: TRBJ2-2; CDR3nt: TGTGCCAGCAGCTCATCACCTAGCGGGGAGCTGTTTTTT; CDR3aa: CASSSSPSGELFF
v_gene: TRBV5-8; d_gene: -; abundance: -; j_gene: TRBJ2-2; CDR3nt: TGTGCCAGCAGCGCCAGGGGTTCGAACACCGGGGAGCTGTTTTTT; CDR3aa: CASSARGSNTGELFF
v_gene: TRBV2; d_gene: -; abundance: -; j_gene: TRBJ2-7; CDR3nt: TGTGCCAGCAGTGAATTAGACAGCTCCTACGAGCAGTACTTC; CDR3aa: CASSELDSSYEQYF
v_gene: TRBV10-3; d_gene: -; abundance: -; j_gene: TRBJ1-4; CDR3nt: TGTGCCATCAGTGACCGGGACGGTGAAAAACTGTTTTTT; CDR3aa: CAISDRDGEKLFF
v_gene: TRBV29-1; d_gene: -; abundance: -; j_gene: TRBJ1-1; CDR3nt: TGCAGCGTTGTTGCAGGGAGCAGGAGCACTGAAGCTTTCTTT; CDR3aa: CSVVAGSRSTEAFF
v_gene: TRBV30; d_gene: TRBD1; abundance: -; j_gene: TRBJ1-5; CDR3nt: TGTGCCTGGAGTCCCGGACAGGGTAGCAATCAGTCCCAGCATTTT; CDR3aa: CAWSPGQGSNQSQHF
v_gene: TRBV7-3; d_gene: TRBD1; abundance: -; j_gene: TRBJ2-3; CDR3nt: TGTGCCAGCAGCCAGGGGGCAGCGCAGTATTTT; CDR3aa: CASSQGAAQYF
v_gene: TRBV20-1; d_gene: -; abundance: -; j_gene: TRBJ1-5; CDR3nt: TGCAGTGCTCTTCCCGACATCTATAGCAATCAGCCCCAGCATTTT; CDR3aa: CSALPDIYSNQPQHF
v_gene: TRBV30; d_gene: -; abundance: -; j_gene: TRBJ1-4; CDR3nt: TGTGCCTGGAGTGGGACCCCTAATGAAAAACTGTTTTTT; CDR3aa: CAWSGTPNEKLFF
v_gene: TRBV5-4; d_gene: -; abundance: -; j_gene: TRBJ2-7; CDR3nt: TGTGCCAGCAGCTTGGAGGGGGGGTACGAGCAGTACTTC; CDR3aa: CASSLEGGYEQYF
v_gene: TRBV4-2; d_gene: -; abundance: -; j_gene: TRBJ1-2; CDR3nt: TGTGCCAGCAGCCTCAAGACACGAGAGACCTATGGCTACACCTTC; CDR3aa: CASSLKTRETYGYTF
v_gene: TRBV5-1; d_gene: -; abundance: -; j_gene: TRBJ1-1; CDR3nt: TGCGCCAGCAGCCCGGGGGGAGCGAGTACATACACTGAAGCTTTCTTT; CDR3aa: CASSPGGASTYTEAFF
v_gene: TRBV19; d_gene: -; abundance: -; j_gene: TRBJ1-4; CDR3nt: TGTGCCAGTAGTATAAACTCAGGGGAAAAACTGTTTTTT; CDR3aa: CASSINSGEKLFF
v_gene: TRBV14; d_gene: TRBD1; abundance: -; j_gene: TRBJ2-5; CDR3nt: TGTGCCAGCAGCAGGGGGACAGTTCCCGAGACCCAGTACTTC; CDR3aa: CASSRGTVPETQYF
v_gene: TRBV24-1; d_gene: -; abundance: -; j_gene: TRBJ1-1; CDR3nt: TGTGCCACCAGTGAAATACTCCAGGTAGGCACTGAAGCTTTCTTT; CDR3aa: CATSEILQVGTEAFF
v_gene: TRBV10-3; d_gene: TRBD1; abundance: -; j_gene: TRBJ2-2; CDR3nt: TGTGCCATCAGTCCCGCCTGGACAGGACCTACTGCGAACACCGGGGAGCTGTTTTTT; CDR3aa: CAISPAWTGPTANTGELFF
v_gene: TRBV12-3/TRBV12-4; d_gene: TRBD2; abundance: -; j_gene: TRBJ2-1; CDR3nt: TGTGCCAGCAGCCGCTTAGGGCTAGCGGGGGACAATGAGCAGTTCTTC; CDR3aa: CASSRLGLAGDNEQFF
v_gene: TRBV19; d_gene: -; abundance: -; j_gene: TRBJ1-5; CDR3nt: TGTGCCAGTAGTACAGGGTACCAGCCCCAGCATTTT; CDR3aa: CASSTGYQPQHF
v_gene: TRBV5-4; d_gene: -; abundance: -; j_gene: TRBJ2-1; CDR3nt: TGTGCCAGCAGAACAGGAGGGGGAGACAATGAGCAGTTCTTC; CDR3aa: CASRTGGGDNEQFF
v_gene: TRBV7-2; d_gene: -; abundance: -; j_gene: TRBJ2-7; CDR3nt: TGTGCCAGCACCCCCTCCGGAGGGGCCTCCTACGAGCAGTACTTC; CDR3aa: CASTPSGGASYEQYF
v_gene: TRBV10-3; d_gene: -; abundance: -; j_gene: TRBJ1-1; CDR3nt: TGTGCCATCAGTGATCCGGCTAGCGAAGCTTTCTTT; CDR3aa: CAISDPASEAFF
v_gene: TRBV6-2/TRBV6-3; d_gene: -; abundance: -; j_gene: TRBJ2-7; CDR3nt: TGTGCCAGCAGTTATGAGAGCTCGCGGGCCCTCTACGAGCAGTACTTC; CDR3aa: CASSYESSRALYEQYF
v_gene: TRBV20-1; d_gene: -; abundance: -; j_gene: TRBJ1-1; CDR3nt: TGCAGTGCGAGACCCGGGGCCGGAGGAACTGAAGCTTTCTTT; CDR3aa: CSARPGAGGTEAFF
v_gene: TRBV3-1; d_gene: -; abundance: once; j_gene: TRBJ2-5; CDR3nt: TGTGCCAGCAGCCAAGAAATCTGGACAGAGAAAGAGACCCAGTACTTC; CDR3aa: CASSQEIWTEKETQYF
v_gene: TRBV6-2/TRBV6-3; d_gene: TRBD1; abundance: -; j_gene: TRBJ1-2; CDR3nt: TGTGCCAGCAGTACGAGGACAGGGAACTATGGCTACACCTTC; CDR3aa: CASSTRTGNYGYTF
v_gene: TRBV20-1; d_gene: -; abundance: once; j_gene: TRBJ2-5; CDR3nt: TGCAGTGCTATTTCACGCGGGGTTATCCAAGAGACCCAGTACTTC; CDR3aa: CSAISRGVIQETQYF
v_gene: TRBV12-3/TRBV12-4; d_gene: TRBD2; abundance: -; j_gene: TRBJ2-3; CDR3nt: TGTGCCAGCACCCCCGGACGGGAGGGTACGCAGTATTTT; CDR3aa: CASTPGREGTQYF
v_gene: TRBV20-1; d_gene: -; abundance: once; j_gene: TRBJ2-5; CDR3nt: TGCAGTGCGCCCGGAGAAGCGCTTAGAGAGACCCAGTACTTC; CDR3aa: CSAPGEALRETQYF
v_gene: TRBV28; d_gene: TRBD1; abundance: -; j_gene: TRBJ1-2; CDR3nt: TGTGCCAGCAGTGAAGGACAGGGGTTTAATGGCTACACCTTC; CDR3aa: CASSEGQGFNGYTF
v_gene: TRBV6-2/TRBV6-3; d_gene: TRBD1; abundance: -; j_gene: TRBJ2-6; CDR3nt: TGTGCCAGCAGTGTACAGGGGGCCTCTGGGGCCAACGTCCTGACTTTC; CDR3aa: CASSVQGASGANVLTF
v_gene: TRBV5-8; d_gene: -; abundance: -; j_gene: TRBJ1-2; CDR3nt: TGTGCCAGCAGCCCCAAGGGACCAGGCTATGGCTACACCTTC; CDR3aa: CASSPKGPGYGYTF
v_gene: TRBV5-1; d_gene: -; abundance: -; j_gene: TRBJ1-6; CDR3nt: TGCGCCAGCAGCTTGGGTAGGGACCCGGATTCACCCCTCCACTTT; CDR3aa: CASSLGRDPDSPLHF
v_gene: TRBV12-3/TRBV12-4; d_gene: -; abundance: -; j_gene: TRBJ1-5; CDR3nt: TGTGCCAGCAGCCTCGGGGGGGTTAAGCCCCAGCATTTT; CDR3aa: CASSLGGVKPQHF
v_gene: TRBV7-7; d_gene: -; abundance: once; j_gene: TRBJ2-3; CDR3nt: TGTGCTAGCAGCGCACAGGAGACTAGCACAGATACGCAGTATTTT; CDR3aa: CASSAQETSTDTQYF
v_gene: TRBV20-1; d_gene: TRBD2; abundance: -; j_gene: TRBJ2-3; CDR3nt: TGCAGTGCGGCGGGGGGCCTGGATACGCAGTATTTT; CDR3aa: CSAAGGLDTQYF
v_gene: TRBV5-1; d_gene: -; abundance: -; j_gene: TRBJ1-1; CDR3nt: TGCGCCAGCAGCTCCAACATGAACACTGAAGCTTTCTTT; CDR3aa: CASSSNMNTEAFF
v_gene: TRBV4-3; d_gene: -; abundance: -; j_gene: TRBJ2-1; CDR3nt: TGCGCCAGCAGCCAAGATGCAGCCTCCTACAATGAGCAGTTCTTC; CDR3aa: CASSQDAASYNEQFF
v_gene: TRBV4-3; d_gene: -; abundance: -; j_gene: TRBJ1-1; CDR3nt: TGCGCCAGCAGCCAAGCGGGACATGGGAACACTGAAGCTTTCTTT; CDR3aa: CASSQAGHGNTEAFF